These 27 T cell receptor beta chains came from one sample sequenced in a study of blood T cell repertoires in COVID-19. The data were produced by immunoSEQ multiplex PCR, yet TCRdb's version contains in-frame clones alone and is incomplete. Of about 120,000 clones in the sample, less than 90% were seen once. The sequenced sample was PBMCs or T cells enriched from blood (not recorded which). All receptors come from a woman aged 25 to 39 who had recovered from COVID-19.

This sequence joins TRBV13 and TRBJ2-1; the D gene is possibly TRBD1 (7 bases). Germline V CDR1 and CDR2: PRHDT, FYEKMQ (reference sequence). Trimming pared 6 bases from V and 8 bases from J, leaving 14 bases between. This CDR3 has 13 amino acids. In DNA form, the CDR3 reads TGTGCCAGCAGAACGAGGAGGGGGCATGAGCAGTTCTTC. Protein sequence: CASRTRRGHEQFF.

The rearrangement joins TRBV2 to TRBJ2-2; 7 bases match TRBD2. J was trimmed by 0 bases and V by 6 bases; bases with no gene match: 4. The CDR3 contains 15 residues. The germline V gene has CDR1 SNHLY and CDR2 FYNNEI. CDR3 nucleotides: TGTGCCAGCAGATCTAGCGGTGCGAACACCGGGGAGCTGTTTTTT. Protein: CASRSSGANTGELFF.

The gene calls are TRBV7-2 and TRBJ1-3; D is unresolved. The V gene's germline CDR1 is SGHTA and CDR2 FQGNSA. The CDR3 spans 15 residues. V was shortened by 1 base and J by 0 bases, with 7 bases between the two germline ends. The CDR3 DNA reads as TGTGCCAGCAGCTTAGGTCTGAGCTCTGGAAACACCATATATTTT. The encoded protein is CASSLGLSSGNTIYF.

V and J are TRBV19 and TRBJ2-1; TRBD1 is a possible D gene (6 bases). The V end lost 8 bases, the J end lost 3 bases, and 32 bases lay between the germline ends. From germline, CDR1 is LNHDA and CDR2 SQIVND (reference sequence). The CDR3 has 20 residues. For the CDR3, the DNA is TGTGCCAGTCGACCTCCCACAACAGGGAACCAAGCCGGTAGCTACAATGAGCAGTTCTTC. It yields the protein CASRPPTTGNQAGSYNEQFF.

The rearrangement joins TRBV7-8 to TRBJ2-7; 12 bases fit TRBD2. J gave up 6 bases and V 6 bases, and 6 bases lay outside the gene matches. Looked up from germline, CDR1 is SGHVS and CDR2 is FQNEAQ. The CDR3 consists of 14 residues. CDR3 protein: CASRTLAGGGEQYF. CDR3 DNA: TGTGCCAGCAGAACGCTAGCGGGAGGGGGCGAGCAGTACTTC. The entire variable domain, with the rest obtained from reference TRBV7-8 and TRBJ2-7, is as follows: GAGVSQSPRYKVAKRGQDVALRCDPISGHVSLFWYQQALGQGPEFLTYFQNEAQLDKSGLPSDRFFAERPEGSVSTLKIQRTQQEDSAVYLCASRTLAGGGEQYFGPGTRLTVT.

This clone was seen a single time. The genes are TRBV29-1 and TRBJ1-1, with D hard to call. The CDR3 consists of 14 residues. The germline gives CDR1 SQVTM, CDR2 ANQGSEA. With 3 bases removed from V and 4 bases from J, the gap between germline ends came to 15 bases. As DNA, the CDR3 is TGCAGCGTTGAGGATTCGGGGAGAGTCACTGAAGCTTTCTTT. Amino acid sequence: CSVEDSGRVTEAFF.

The chain carries TRBV11-2 and TRBJ2-7, with TRBD1 matching 11 bases. V dropped 4 bases and J dropped 6; count of bases not matched to a gene: 8. Germline CDR1 is SGHAT and CDR2 is FQNNGV. The CDR3 contains 15 residues. CDR3 sequence reads: CASSSIGQGATEQYF. The CDR3 DNA sequence: TGTGCCAGCAGCTCTATAGGACAGGGGGCTACCGAGCAGTACTTC.

V gene TRBV7-8 combines with J gene TRBJ1-2, with D perhaps TRBD1 (6 bases). The V gene's germline CDR1 is SGHVS and CDR2 FQNEAQ. Trimming removed 5 bases from V and 2 bases from J, with 12 bases in between. The CDR3 consists of 14 residues. The CDR3 loop is CASSQNRVNYGYTF. As DNA, the CDR3 is TGTGCCAGCAGCCAAAACAGGGTGAACTATGGCTACACCTTC.

The rearrangement links TRBV4-2 to TRBJ1-2; 7 nucleotides match TRBD1. This CDR3 has 18 residues. The germline V gene has CDR1 LGHNA and CDR2 YNFKEQ. V dropped 0 bases and J dropped 0; count of bases not matched to a gene: 10. The CDR3 DNA follows: TGTGCCAGCAGCCAAGATAGGAGACCCACAGGGGCTAACTATGGCTACACCTTC. This gives the protein CASSQDRRPTGANYGYTF.

The V call is TRBV5-1, the J call TRBJ2-5, with D perhaps matching TRBD2 (7 bases). The CDR3 runs to 17 residues. The germline V and J ends were trimmed by 4 bases and 1 base, with 20 bases remaining between them. Germline values: CDR1 SGHRS, CDR2 YFSETQ. The CDR3 region is CASSHSIGGRFQETQYF. The CDR3 DNA is TGCGCCAGCAGCCACTCAATCGGGGGGCGCTTCCAAGAGACCCAGTACTTC.

This clone was recorded only once. The CDR3 bases are TGTGCCAGCAGCGGACAGGCCCAAGAGACCCAGTACTTC. It is translated as CASSGQAQETQYF. The chain carries TRBV6-5 and TRBJ2-5, with 7 positions matching TRBD1. CDR3 length equals 13 residues. Per germline, CDR1 MNHEY and CDR2 SVGAGI. V gave up 6 bases and J gave up 1 base; unmatched junction bases: 2.

This chain uses TRBV5-1 with TRBJ1-4; a weak D match, TRBD1 (5 bases). The V and J ends lost 0 bases and 5 bases respectively, with 11 bases between them. Germline-derived CDR1 and CDR2 are SGHRS and YFSETQ. The CDR3 is 15 amino acids. CDR3 bases: TGCGCCAGCAGCTTGGCCGGGCAGGGCAATGAAAAACTGTTTTTT. It translates to CASSLAGQGNEKLFF.

V usage is TRBV7-9 and J usage is TRBJ2-1, with 12 bases fitting TRBD2. Looked up from germline, CDR1 is SEHNR and CDR2 is FQNEAQ (reference sequence). After removal of 4 bases from V and 6 bases from J, the junction contained 10 bases not matched to a gene. The CDR3 is made up of 17 amino acids. The CDR3 sequence is CASSSPPSGRGSNEQFF. Here the CDR3 DNA reads TGTGCCAGCAGCTCCCCCCCTAGCGGGAGGGGGTCCAATGAGCAGTTCTTC.

DNA for the CDR3: TGCGCCAGCAGCCAAGATAGGGCCGGGAGGGGAGATACGCAGTATTTT. Translating it yields CASSQDRAGRGDTQYF. The chain carries TRBV4-3 and TRBJ2-3; TRBD2 matches at 8 bases. V dropped 0 bases and J dropped 5; count of bases not matched to a gene: 7. The CDR3 is made up of 16 amino acids. Germline V gene sequence: CDR1 LGHNA, CDR2 YSLEER.

The chain links TRBV28 to TRBJ1-3; D remains unclear. The CDR3 totals 15 residues. CDR1 and CDR2 from the germline V gene are MDHEN and SYDVKM. Trimming shortened V by 6 bases and J by 0 bases, and 12 bases separated the two germline ends. CDR3 amino acids: CASSNLLSSGNTIYF. DNA for the CDR3: TGTGCCAGCAGCAACCTCCTCAGCTCTGGAAACACCATATATTTT.

The V and J genes are TRBV15 and TRBJ2-2, with TRBD1 matching over 7 bases. Germline V gene lookup returns CDR1 LNHNV and CDR2 YYDKDF (reference sequence). V shed 4 bases and J 0 bases; nucleotides not matched to a gene: 2. CDR3 length equals 15 residues. The CDR3 reads CATSKGQSNTGELFF. In DNA form, the CDR3 reads TGTGCCACCAGCAAGGGACAGTCGAACACCGGGGAGCTGTTTTTT.

This clone was observed a handful of times. The J gene is TRBJ1-1, the V gene TRBV7-8, with a possible D match to TRBD1 (6 bases). Germline V lookup: CDR1 SGHVS, CDR2 FQNEAQ. The CDR3 is 14 residues long. V dropped 5 bases and J dropped 8 bases, with 18 bases sitting between them. In nucleotides, the CDR3 is TGTGCCAGCAGCCACGGCCCAGGGGTAGGGGAAGCTTTCTTT. As protein: CASSHGPGVGEAFF.

This chain uses TRBV28 with TRBJ2-2; 10 positions agree with TRBD2. V lost 5 bases and J lost 7; bases outside the gene matches: 16. Germline loops: CDR1 MDHEN, CDR2 SYDVKM. The CDR3 runs to 18 residues. The CDR3 spells CASSPPSRLAGVIGELFF. The CDR3 bases are TGTGCCAGCAGTCCCCCCTCGAGGCTAGCGGGAGTAATCGGGGAGCTGTTTTTT.

V and J are TRBV28 and TRBJ1-6, with TRBD1 identical over 8 bases. V was pared by 8 bases and J by 7 bases, with 10 bases of the junction left unmatched. This CDR3 spans 15 amino acids. In germline, CDR1 is MDHEN, CDR2 SYDVKM. The CDR3 here is CASAMGDRRNSPLHF. CDR3 DNA: TGTGCCAGCGCAATGGGGGACAGGCGGAATTCACCCCTCCACTTT.

The CDR3 reads CASSIGQGNQPQHF. As DNA, the CDR3 is TGTGCCAGTAGTATCGGCCAGGGTAATCAGCCCCAGCATTTT. The V and J genes are TRBV19 and TRBJ1-5; maybe TRBD1 (5 bases). Looked up from germline, CDR1 is LNHDA and CDR2 is SQIVND (reference sequence). Trimming left V 3 bases short and J 4 bases short, with 10 bases between. This CDR3 has 14 amino acids. Full variable domain (missing parts from reference TRBV19 and TRBJ1-5): DGGITQSPKYLFRKEGQNVTLSCEQNLNHDAMYWYRQDPGQGLRLIYYSQIVNDFQKGDIAEGYSVSREKKESFPLTVTSAQKNPTAFYLCASSIGQGNQPQHFGDGTRLSIL.

This clone was recorded only once. The V and J genes are TRBV2 and TRBJ1-4; D not certain. Germline V gives CDR1 SNHLY, CDR2 FYNNEI. This CDR3 has 16 residues. The V gene lost 5 bases and the J gene lost 3 bases, with 16 bases spanning the gap. CDR3 DNA: TGTGCCAGCAGTCCCCGGACTCCTTTGGCTAATGAAAAACTGTTTTTT. This encodes CASSPRTPLANEKLFF. Together with reference TRBV2 and TRBJ1-4, the CDR3 gives the full variable domain: EPEVTQTPSHQVTQMGQEVILRCVPISNHLYFYWYRQILGQKVEFLVSFYNNEISEKSEIFDDQFSVERPDGSNFTLKIRSTKLEDSAMYFCASSPRTPLANEKLFFGSGTQLSVL.

This chain connects TRBV5-4 to TRBJ2-2; maybe TRBD1 (5 bases). There are 16 residues in the CDR3. V shed 1 base and J shed 10 bases, with 20 bases lying between them. Germline loops: CDR1 SGHNT, CDR2 YYREEE (reference sequence). CDR3 bases: TGTGCCAGCAGCTTGCGGACAACTGGACCGGCACCGGAGCTGTTTTTT. It yields the protein CASSLRTTGPAPELFF.

This clone was seen a few times. The V call is TRBV29-1, the J call TRBJ2-2, with 7 bases aligning to TRBD1. The V and J ends lost 5 bases and 0 bases, in that order; junction bases with no gene match: 3. CDR3 length: 14 amino acids. Germline CDR1 and CDR2: SQVTM and ANQGSEA. The CDR3 loop is CSVQGQPNTGELFF. CDR3 bases: TGCAGCGTTCAGGGACAGCCGAACACCGGGGAGCTGTTTTTT.

This clone was counted between two and nine times. J is TRBJ2-3 and V is TRBV4-2; 7 bases are a match to TRBD1. This CDR3 comprises 16 residues. From germline, CDR1 is LGHNA and CDR2 YNFKEQ. Trimming removed 0 bases from V and 4 bases from J; junction bases left unmatched: 7. The CDR3 coding sequence is TGTGCCAGCAGCCAAGAGGGGGTCGGGACAGCAGATACGCAGTATTTT. This codes for CASSQEGVGTADTQYF.

V is TRBV11-2 and J is TRBJ2-1, with TRBD2 matching 8 bases. The CDR3 runs 13 residues. From germline, CDR1 is SGHAT and CDR2 FQNNGV. Trimming took 2 bases from V and 14 from J; bases not matched to a gene: 8. CDR3 sequence reads: CASSLRGAGEKFF. The DNA for the CDR3 is TGTGCCAGCAGCTTAAGAGGAGCGGGAGAGAAGTTCTTC.

The chain combines TRBV19 with TRBJ2-7; 10 nucleotides agree with TRBD2. CDR1 and CDR2 from the germline V gene are LNHDA and SQIVND (reference sequence). The CDR3 has 15 amino acids. Trimming took 3 bases from V and 2 from J; bases not matched to a gene: 4. The CDR3 is CASSIVAGGTYEQYF. CDR3 coding DNA: TGTGCCAGTAGTATCGTAGCGGGAGGAACCTACGAGCAGTACTTC.

The chain combines TRBV7-9 with TRBJ1-6; 7 bases align to TRBD1. CDR3 size: 15 residues. Germline trimming cut 1 base from V and 8 bases from J; bases unmatched to any gene: 5. Germline-derived CDR1 and CDR2 are SEHNR and FQNEAQ (reference sequence). Written as DNA, the CDR3 is TGTGCCAGCAGCTTAGATAGGACAGGCGATTCACCCCTCCACTTT. It translates to CASSLDRTGDSPLHF.